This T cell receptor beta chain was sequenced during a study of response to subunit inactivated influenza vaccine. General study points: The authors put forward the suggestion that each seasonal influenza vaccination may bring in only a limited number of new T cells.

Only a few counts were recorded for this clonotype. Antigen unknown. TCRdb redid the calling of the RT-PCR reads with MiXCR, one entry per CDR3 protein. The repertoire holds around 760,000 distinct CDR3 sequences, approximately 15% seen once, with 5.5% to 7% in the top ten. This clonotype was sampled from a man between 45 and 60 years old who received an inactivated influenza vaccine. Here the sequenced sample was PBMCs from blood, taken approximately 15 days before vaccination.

The CDR3 nucleotides are TGTGCCAGCAGCCCCGGTGGGCCGGCCGGCGGCTACACCTTC. Protein: CASSPGGPAGGYTF. The chain links TRBV7-8 to TRBJ1-2; D gene unclear. The germline V gene encodes CDR1 SGHVS and CDR2 FQNEAQ. CDR3 size: 14 residues. Deletions cut 5 bases from V and 8 bases from J, with 18 bases between. Supplemented by reference TRBV7-8 and TRBJ1-2, the full variable domain reads GAGVSQSPRYKVAKRGQDVALRCDPISGHVSLFWYQQALGQGPEFLTYFQNEAQLDKSGLPSDRFFAERPEGSVSTLKIQRTQQEDSAVYLCASSPGGPAGGYTFGSGTRLTVV.